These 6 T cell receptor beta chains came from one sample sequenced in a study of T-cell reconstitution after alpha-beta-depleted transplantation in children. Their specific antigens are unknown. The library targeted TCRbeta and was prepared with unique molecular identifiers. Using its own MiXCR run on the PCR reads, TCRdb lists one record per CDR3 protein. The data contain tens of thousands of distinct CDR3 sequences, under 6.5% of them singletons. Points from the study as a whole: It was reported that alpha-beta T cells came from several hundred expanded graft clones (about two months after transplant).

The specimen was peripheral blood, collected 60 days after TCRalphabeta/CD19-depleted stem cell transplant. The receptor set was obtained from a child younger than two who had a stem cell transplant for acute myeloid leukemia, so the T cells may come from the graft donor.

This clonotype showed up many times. The CDR3, as DNA: TGTGCCAGCACCTTGGGAGGCCCCGGGGAGCTGTTTTTT. Translating gives CASTLGGPGELFF. The chain employs TRBV12-3 or TRBV12-4 and TRBJ2-2; a possible D gene is TRBD2 (6 bases). The CDR3 runs 13 residues. Trimming took off 7 bases at V and 6 bases at J, with 12 bases between the two ends.

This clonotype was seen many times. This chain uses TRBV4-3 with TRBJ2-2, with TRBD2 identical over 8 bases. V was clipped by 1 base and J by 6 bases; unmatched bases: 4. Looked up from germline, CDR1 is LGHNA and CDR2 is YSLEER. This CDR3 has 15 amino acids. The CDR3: CASSQGLAGSGELFF. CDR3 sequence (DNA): TGCGCCAGCAGCCAAGGTCTAGCGGGTTCCGGGGAGCTGTTTTTT.

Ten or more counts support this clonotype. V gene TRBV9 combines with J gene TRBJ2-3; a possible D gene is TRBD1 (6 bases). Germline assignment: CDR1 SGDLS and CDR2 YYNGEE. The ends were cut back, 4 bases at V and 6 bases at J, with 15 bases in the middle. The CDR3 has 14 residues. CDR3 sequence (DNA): TGTGCCAGCAGCCAGGACAGCCTCAGGGATACGCAGTATTTT. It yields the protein CASSQDSLRDTQYF.

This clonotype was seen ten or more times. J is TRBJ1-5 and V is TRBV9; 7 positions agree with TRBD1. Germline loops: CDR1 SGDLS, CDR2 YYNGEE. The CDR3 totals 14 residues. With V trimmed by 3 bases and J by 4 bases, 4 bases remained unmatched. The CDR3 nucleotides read TGTGCCAGCAGCGCCCGGGACAGTAATCAGCCCCAGCATTTT. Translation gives CASSARDSNQPQHF.

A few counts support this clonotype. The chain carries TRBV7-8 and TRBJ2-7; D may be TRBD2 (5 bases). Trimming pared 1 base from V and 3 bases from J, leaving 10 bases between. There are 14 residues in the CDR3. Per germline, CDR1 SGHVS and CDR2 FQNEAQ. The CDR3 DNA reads TGTGCCAGCAGCTTAGGTCCCGACTACTACGAGCAGTACTTC. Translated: CASSLGPDYYEQYF. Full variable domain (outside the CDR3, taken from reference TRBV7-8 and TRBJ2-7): GAGVSQSPRYKVAKRGQDVALRCDPISGHVSLFWYQQALGQGPEFLTYFQNEAQLDKSGLPSDRFFAERPEGSVSTLKIQRTQQEDSAVYLCASSLGPDYYEQYFGPGTRLTVT.

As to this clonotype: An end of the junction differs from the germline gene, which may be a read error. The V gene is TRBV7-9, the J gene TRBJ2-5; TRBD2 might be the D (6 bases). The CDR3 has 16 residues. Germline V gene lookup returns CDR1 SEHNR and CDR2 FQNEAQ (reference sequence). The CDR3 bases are TGTACCAGCAGCTTCCCGCTGGCGGGGTCCCGGGAGACCCAGTACTTC. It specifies CTSSFPLAGSRETQYF.